Below, 20 T cell receptor beta chains from the same sample are listed, as sequenced in a study of shared clonotypes between healthy human individuals. Libraries were prepared by immunoSEQ multiplex PCR; TCRdb keeps only in-frame clonotypes and omits some of them. The sample yields 550,000 to 800,000 clones, 90% seen once. The specimen was memory CD8+ T cells from PBMCs. Subset noted: CD45RO+ cells pooled with CCR7-negative TemRA cells. The receptors originated from a young man in good health. Some clones in this sample may be carry-over from other donors' samples.

In the case of this clone: An end of the junction differs from the germline gene, which may be a read error. J is TRBJ2-5 and V is TRBV5-1; D is tentatively TRBD1 or TRBD2 (5 bases each). Germline V gene lookup returns CDR1 SGHRS and CDR2 YFSETQ. The CDR3 runs 15 residues. Here the CDR3 DNA reads TGCGCCAGCAGTTTGGGAGTGGGGACCCAAGAGACCCAGTACTTC. Amino acids: CASSLGVGTQETQYF. Looking up the rest from reference TRBV5-1 and TRBJ2-5 gives the full variable domain: KAGVTQTPRYLIKTRGQQVTLSCSPISGHRSVSWYQQTPGQGLQFLFEYFSETQRNKGNFPGRFSGRQFSNSRSEMNVSTLELGDSALYLCASSLGVGTQETQYFGPGTRLLVL.

The chain is built from TRBV6-4 and TRBJ2-2; 8 positions match TRBD2. The V and J ends lost 4 bases and 2 bases, in that order; junction bases with no gene match: 3. CDR3 length equals 15 residues. Germline V CDR1 and CDR2: MRHNA, SNTAGT. This CDR3 reads CASSAAGGNTGELFF. Here the CDR3 DNA reads TGTGCCAGCAGTGCGGCGGGGGGCAACACCGGGGAGCTGTTTTTT.

V gene TRBV27 combines with J gene TRBJ2-1, with D unresolved. The V end was cut by 1 base, the J end by 10 bases, with 14 bases between. The CDR3 is made up of 14 amino acids. Looked up from germline, CDR1 is MNHEY and CDR2 is SMNVEV (reference sequence). The chain's CDR3 is CASSLWAERGEQFF. The CDR3 DNA is TGTGCCAGCAGTTTATGGGCAGAGCGTGGGGAGCAGTTCTTC.

This clone was found a few times. The chain recombines TRBV19 with TRBJ1-5, with D possibly TRBD1 on 5 matching bases. Germline lookup yields CDR1 LNHDA and CDR2 SQIVND (reference sequence). V was clipped by 4 bases and J by 5 bases, with 9 bases between them. The length of the CDR3 is 13 residues. The CDR3 DNA sequence: TGTGCCAGTAGTAGTAACAGGCATCAGCCCCAGCATTTT. Translated, it gives CASSSNRHQPQHF. Together with reference TRBV19 and TRBJ1-5, the CDR3 gives the full variable domain: DGGITQSPKYLFRKEGQNVTLSCEQNLNHDAMYWYRQDPGQGLRLIYYSQIVNDFQKGDIAEGYSVSREKKESFPLTVTSAQKNPTAFYLCASSSNRHQPQHFGDGTRLSIL.

The rearrangement uses TRBV19 and TRBJ1-2; 7 nucleotides align to TRBD1. The germline gives CDR1 LNHDA, CDR2 SQIVND (reference sequence). The CDR3 runs 12 residues. The trim removed 7 bases at V and 5 bases at J, leaving 4 bases unmatched. The CDR3 sequence is CASTTGVYGYTF. In DNA form, the CDR3 reads TGTGCCAGTACCACAGGGGTTTATGGCTACACCTTC.

This chain uses TRBV7-6 with TRBJ2-5; D ambiguous. Trimming stripped 0 bases from V and 3 bases from J, with 14 bases between. Germline values: CDR1 SGHVS, CDR2 FNYEAQ. The CDR3 sequence is 16 residues long. CDR3 nucleotide sequence: TGTGCCAGCAGCTTAGCGTTAACTAAGATGGAAGAGACCCAGTACTTC. Its translation: CASSLALTKMEETQYF. Full variable domain (rest looked up from reference TRBV7-6 and TRBJ2-5): GAGVSQSPRYKVTKRGQDVALRCDPISGHVSLYWYRQALGQGPEFLTYFNYEAQQDKSGLPNDRFSAERPEGSISTLTIQRTEQRDSAMYRCASSLALTKMEETQYFGPGTRLLVL.

The gene calls are TRBV6-6 and TRBJ1-5; D remains unclear. Germline V CDR1 and CDR2: MNHNY, SVGAGI (reference sequence). Deletions cut 10 bases from V and 5 bases from J, with 24 bases between. The CDR3 has 16 residues. CDR3: CAISLPPAGLDQPQHF. CDR3 nucleotide sequence: TGTGCCATATCCCTACCCCCTGCGGGGTTGGATCAGCCCCAGCATTTT.

Here the CDR3 DNA reads TGTGCCAGTAAACCGGGACAGGAAACATACAATGAGCAGTTCTTC. Translated, it gives CASKPGQETYNEQFF. The chain carries TRBV6-1 and TRBJ2-1; 8 positions agree with TRBD1. Germline V gene data show CDR1 as MNHNS and CDR2 as SASEGT. This CDR3 contains 15 residues. After removal of 9 bases from V and 4 bases from J, the junction contained 11 bases not matched to a gene.

The rearrangement uses TRBV27 and TRBJ2-7, with TRBD1 identical over 7 bases. The CDR3 spans 13 residues. The V and J ends lost 4 bases and 6 bases, in that order; junction bases with no gene match: 6. Germline values: CDR1 MNHEY, CDR2 SMNVEV (reference sequence). The CDR3 reads CASSSLRGSEQYF. The CDR3 DNA is TGTGCCAGCAGTTCCCTCAGGGGGAGCGAGCAGTACTTC.

This clone was seen only once. The V call is TRBV10-2, the J call TRBJ2-7, with a tentative D call TRBD2 (5 bases). The CDR3 runs to 14 residues. Per the germline V gene, CDR1 is WSHSY and CDR2 is SAAADI. V was trimmed by 3 bases and J by 6 bases, leaving 15 bases between them. CDR3 loop: CASSEFRDRSEQYF. In nucleotides, the CDR3 is TGCGCCAGCAGTGAATTCCGGGATAGGAGCGAGCAGTACTTC.

The rearrangement uses TRBV30 and TRBJ2-1, with no clear D. Trimming shortened V by 2 bases and J by 1 base, and 6 bases separated the two germline ends. Germline V gives CDR1 GTSNPN, CDR2 SVGIG (reference sequence). The CDR3 is 13 amino acids. CDR3: CAWSLQSYNEQFF. CDR3 coding DNA: TGTGCCTGGAGTCTCCAGTCCTACAATGAGCAGTTCTTC.

The chain recombines TRBV4-3 with TRBJ2-1, with 7 bases identical to TRBD2. The J segment lost 8 bases and the V segment lost 0 bases, leaving 19 bases of the junction unmatched. CDR3 size: 19 residues. Germline CDR1 is LGHNA and CDR2 is YSLEER. CDR3 bases: TGCGCCAGCAGCCAAGAGGAGGGGCGACTAGCCCAAACGTGGCATGAGCAGTTCTTC. Translation: CASSQEEGRLAQTWHEQFF.

This clone was detected once. The chain has TRBV7-2 and TRBJ2-3, with D possibly being TRBD1 (5 bases). The germline V and J ends were trimmed by 8 bases and 2 bases, with 11 bases remaining between them. CDR1 is SGHTA and CDR2 is FQGNSA in the germline V gene. The CDR3 spans 13 residues. In DNA, the CDR3 is TGTGCCAGCGGGGCCTTCAACACAGATACGCAGTATTTT. Its translation is CASGAFNTDTQYF.

V is TRBV15 and J is TRBJ2-7, with unresolved D. V shed 6 bases and J shed 7 bases, with 16 bases lying between them. Germline CDR1 is LNHNV and CDR2 is YYDKDF (reference sequence). The CDR3 loop spans 13 amino acids. As DNA, the CDR3 is TGTGCCACCAGATTTAACAACGGCCAGGAGCAGTACTTC. This encodes CATRFNNGQEQYF.

The rearrangement uses TRBV10-3 and TRBJ1-2; a weak D match, TRBD1 (5 bases). The CDR3 spans 17 residues. V was pared by 3 bases and J by 8 bases, with 25 bases between. The germline CDR1 and CDR2 sequences are ENHRY and SYGVKD. CDR3 nucleotide sequence: TGTGCCATCAGTGAAACGACAGATACTCGACCTTATGGCGGCTACACCTTC. This codes for CAISETTDTRPYGGYTF.

The V call is TRBV6-6, the J call TRBJ2-2; a weak D match, TRBD2 (5 bases). Germline-derived CDR1 and CDR2 are MNHNY and SVGAGI (reference sequence). V was cut by 6 bases and J by 6 bases, with 8 bases left in between. This CDR3 has 12 amino acids. The CDR3 sequence is CASREGAGELFF. The CDR3 DNA follows: TGTGCCAGCAGAGAGGGAGCCGGGGAGCTGTTTTTT.

The rearrangement joins TRBV6-1 to TRBJ2-7; 10 nucleotides agree with TRBD2. CDR1 is MNHNS, CDR2 SASEGT, per germline. This CDR3 is built from 15 residues. Trimming at V came to 6 bases and at J to 2 bases, leaving 7 bases not matched to a gene. CDR3 in DNA: TGTGCCAGCAGCCAGGGGCTAGCGGGAGCCTACGAGCAGTACTTC. Translating it yields CASSQGLAGAYEQYF.

The chain couples TRBV10-3 to TRBJ2-7; D ambiguous. The CDR3 has 15 amino acids. The V gene lost 4 bases and the J gene lost 3 bases, with 16 bases spanning the gap. Germline-derived CDR1 and CDR2 are ENHRY and SYGVKD. CDR3 bases: TGTGCCATCAGTGTCGGCCCTCAAATGAACTACGAGCAGTACTTC. Translation: CAISVGPQMNYEQYF.

The gene calls are TRBV11-2 and TRBJ1-2; D perhaps matches TRBD1 (6 bases). Trimming shortened V by 4 bases and J by 7 bases, and 16 bases separated the two germline ends. CDR1 and CDR2 from the germline V gene are SGHAT and FQNNGV. The CDR3 sequence is 14 residues long. CDR3 sequence: CASSWGRTGFGYTF. For the CDR3, the DNA is TGTGCCAGCAGCTGGGGACGAACAGGGTTTGGCTACACCTTC.

The count of this clone is one. The rearrangement links TRBV6-1 to TRBJ1-5; TRBD1 agrees at 8 bases. Germline V gives CDR1 MNHNS, CDR2 SASEGT. This CDR3 comprises 15 residues. The junction had 9 bases not matched to a gene; V was cut back by 5 bases and J by 6 bases. CDR3 region: CASSPTRGQSQPQHF. The CDR3 DNA is TGTGCCAGCAGTCCCACCAGGGGGCAGAGTCAGCCCCAGCATTTT.